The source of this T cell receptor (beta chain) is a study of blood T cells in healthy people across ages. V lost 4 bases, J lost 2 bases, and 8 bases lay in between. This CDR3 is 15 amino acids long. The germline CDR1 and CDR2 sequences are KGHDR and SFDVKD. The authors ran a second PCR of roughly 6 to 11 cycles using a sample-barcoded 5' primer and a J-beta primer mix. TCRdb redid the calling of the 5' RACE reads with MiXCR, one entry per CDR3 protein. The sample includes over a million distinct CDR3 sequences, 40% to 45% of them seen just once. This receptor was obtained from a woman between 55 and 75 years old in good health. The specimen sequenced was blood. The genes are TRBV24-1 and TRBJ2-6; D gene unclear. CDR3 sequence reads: CATSDPGAGANVLTF. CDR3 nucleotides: TGTGCCACCAGTGACCCCGGAGCTGGGGCCAACGTCCTGACTTTC.